Listed below are T cell receptor beta chains from one sample, sequenced in a study of blood T cells in healthy people across ages. From the 5' RACE reads, TCRdb called clonotypes with MiXCR, one entry per CDR3 protein. The data show about 400,000 distinct CDR3 sequences, about 52% seen once. The sequencing input was blood. The receptors were gathered from a man between 60 and 75 years old in good health. The CDR3 runs from the conserved cysteine through the conserved F or W. D genes are given only for firm matches. Rows give clone size only sometimes, using once, few, many, or a class for an expanded clone.

v_call	d_call	clone_size	j_call	cdr3_length	cdr3_aa	cdr3_nt
TRBV27	TRBD2	NA	TRBJ2-7	16	CASSFTLLAGAYEQYF	TGTGCCAGCAGTTTTACCCTCCTAGCGGGGGCCTACGAGCAGTACTTC
TRBV6-2/TRBV6-3	TRBD1	few	TRBJ2-7	14	CASSLDRGRSEQYF	TGTGCCAGCAGTTTGGACAGGGGGCGTTCCGAGCAGTACTTC
TRBV10-3	NA	NA	TRBJ1-2	13	CAISDYDRNGYTF	TGTGCCATCAGTGATTACGACAGAAATGGCTACACCTTC
TRBV7-9	NA	NA	TRBJ2-5	13	CASSHPTANEQYF	TGTGCCAGCAGCCATCCGACCGCTAATGAGCAGTACTTC
TRBV7-2	TRBD2	NA	TRBJ2-4	16	CASSSRTSGRLNIQYF	TGTGCCAGCAGCTCCAGGACTAGCGGGAGGTTAAACATTCAGTACTTC
TRBV28	TRBD1	NA	TRBJ1-6	14	CASRDRGNNSPLHF	TGTGCCAGCAGAGACAGGGGGAATAATTCACCCCTCCACTTT
TRBV29-1	NA	NA	TRBJ1-1	13	CSGSWGSNTEAFF	TGCAGCGGGTCTTGGGGTTCGAACACTGAAGCTTTCTTT
TRBV6-2/TRBV6-3	NA	few	TRBJ2-1	17	CASRPMPKPGKNNEQFF	TGTGCCAGCAGGCCTATGCCCAAACCCGGGAAAAATAATGAGCAGTTCTTC
TRBV28	NA	NA	TRBJ1-1	14	CASSFPTGGTEAFF	TGTGCCAGCAGTTTCCCCACGGGCGGAACTGAAGCTTTCTTT
TRBV20-1	NA	few	TRBJ2-1	15	CSSEGGPGAYNEQFF	TGCAGTTCTGAGGGGGGGCCCGGGGCCTACAATGAGCAGTTCTTC
TRBV5-1	NA	few	TRBJ2-7	18	CASSLRSPTSLVGYEQYF	TGCGCCAGCAGCTTACGATCGCCTACGAGTTTGGTTGGGTACGAGCAGTACTTC
TRBV4-2	TRBD2	few	TRBJ2-7	14	CASSRGGNSYEQYF	TGTGCCAGCAGTCGCGGGGGGAACTCCTACGAGCAGTACTTC
TRBV20-1	NA	once	TRBJ1-2	14	CSARELGTEYGYTF	TGCAGTGCTAGAGAGTTGGGGACCGAGTATGGCTACACCTTC
TRBV28	NA	NA	TRBJ1-2	14	CASSLASAVYGYTF	TGTGCCAGCAGTTTAGCTTCCGCGGTCTATGGCTACACCTTC
TRBV4-3	TRBD1	NA	TRBJ2-7	19	CASSQPDRVGGRLSYEQYF	TGCGCCAGCAGCCAACCGGACAGGGTGGGAGGACGCTTGTCCTACGAGCAGTACTTC
TRBV4-2	TRBD2	few	TRBJ2-1	14	CASSHGTSNYEQFF	TGTGCCAGCAGCCACGGGACTAGTAACTATGAGCAGTTCTTC
TRBV3-1	NA	once	TRBJ2-5	15	CASSPRSSDLETQYF	TGTGCCAGCAGCCCCAGGTCCTCAGATCTGGAGACCCAGTACTTC
TRBV29-1	TRBD2	few	TRBJ2-7	13	CSSVAGERGEQYF	TGCAGCTCCGTAGCGGGAGAACGAGGGGAGCAGTACTTC
TRBV2	NA	NA	TRBJ2-1	13	CASSAKGRHEQFF	TGTGCCAGCAGTGCAAAGGGGCGGCATGAGCAGTTCTTC
TRBV5-1	TRBD1	NA	TRBJ2-7	14	CASRLGTELHEQYF	TGCGCCAGCAGACTCGGGACAGAGTTGCACGAGCAGTACTTC
TRBV20-1	NA	once	TRBJ2-4	19	CSARKGAGGLSIAKNIQYF	TGCAGTGCTAGAAAGGGGGCGGGGGGCCTGTCGATAGCCAAAAACATTCAGTACTTC
TRBV20-1	NA	many	TRBJ2-5	12	CSAKGRQETQYF	TGCAGTGCCAAGGGCAGGCAAGAGACCCAGTACTTC
TRBV4-2	NA	NA	TRBJ2-7	12	CASSQMNREQYF	TGTGCCAGCAGCCAAATGAACCGGGAGCAGTACTTC
TRBV24-1	NA	NA	TRBJ1-5	13	CATSDRSDQPQHF	TGTGCCACCAGTGACCGGAGTGATCAGCCCCAGCATTTT
TRBV4-3	NA	NA	TRBJ1-1	14	CASRQQVRNTEAFF	TGCGCCAGCCGCCAACAGGTACGGAACACTGAAGCTTTCTTT
TRBV27	NA	few	TRBJ1-5	10	CASRGQPQHF	TGTGCCAGCAGGGGTCAGCCCCAGCATTTT
TRBV27	NA	once	TRBJ1-5	13	CASSFSRDRPQHF	TGTGCCAGCAGTTTTAGTCGGGATCGGCCCCAGCATTTT
TRBV28	NA	NA	TRBJ2-3	15	CASSSPWGRTDAQYF	TGTGCCAGCAGTTCCCCCTGGGGGCGTACAGATGCGCAGTATTTT
TRBV20-1	NA	NA	TRBJ1-2	12	CSASSGPYGYTF	TGCAGTGCCTCTTCCGGGCCCTATGGCTACACCTTC
TRBV3-1	NA	many	TRBJ2-1	15	CASSQGVLGYNEQFF	TGTGCCAGCAGCCAAGGGGTCTTAGGGTACAATGAGCAGTTCTTC
TRBV2	TRBD1	NA	TRBJ2-1	16	CASSTDRGASYNEQFF	TGTGCCAGCAGCACAGACAGGGGGGCCTCCTACAATGAGCAGTTCTTC
TRBV11-2	TRBD2	NA	TRBJ2-1	16	CASSLTLAGIYNEQFF	TGTGCCAGCAGCTTAACACTAGCGGGGATCTACAATGAGCAGTTCTTC
TRBV20-1	TRBD1	NA	TRBJ2-3	16	CSANSPGQGVADTQYF	TGCAGTGCCAACTCTCCGGGACAGGGGGTCGCAGATACGCAGTATTTT
TRBV29-1	TRBD1	NA	TRBJ1-2	13	CSVEDRGTCGYTF	TGCAGCGTTGAAGACAGGGGGACGTGTGGCTACACCTTC
TRBV4-2	TRBD2	few	TRBJ2-3	17	CASSQDLTLAGEATQYF	TGTGCCAGCAGCCAAGATCTTACCCTAGCGGGGGAGGCTACGCAGTATTTT
TRBV27	NA	NA	TRBJ2-1	12	CASSQGHNEQFF	TGTGCCAGCAGCCAGGGGCACAATGAGCAGTTCTTC
TRBV20-1	NA	many	TRBJ2-3	12	CSAREELDTQYF	TGCAGTGCTAGAGAAGAGCTTGATACGCAGTATTTT
TRBV9	TRBD1	NA	TRBJ1-6	13	CASSGGENSPLHF	TGTGCCAGTTCAGGGGGGGAGAATTCACCCCTCCACTTT
TRBV6-6	TRBD1	NA	TRBJ1-6	15	CASSQGRQGQSPLHF	TGTGCCAGCAGCCAGGGCCGACAGGGTCAATCACCCCTCCACTTT
TRBV29-1	NA	NA	TRBJ1-4	17	CSVEDPTGRDYNEKLFF	TGCAGCGTTGAAGATCCCACGGGGAGGGACTATAATGAAAAACTGTTTTTT
TRBV6-5	TRBD2	NA	TRBJ2-7	15	CATGTSGGAPYEQYF	TGTGCCACGGGGACTAGCGGGGGGGCCCCCTACGAGCAGTACTTC
TRBV5-1	NA	many	TRBJ2-5	15	CASSLAPRQGETQYF	TGCGCCAGCAGCTTGGCGCCACGACAAGGGGAGACCCAGTACTTC